These 9 T cell receptor beta chains originate from one sample sequenced in a study of T cell responses to AZD1222 COVID-19 vaccine (dated by TCRdb to the early 2020s). Receptor amplification or capture employed the immunoSEQ multiplex PCR assay. This immuneACCESS table, as held by TCRdb, lists in-frame sequences with V and J called but not all clones. Of the missing ones, under half trace to an unresolved V gene in checked studies; the others have no known cause. Within this sample are 180,000 or so clones, with about 92% of them counted one time only. The top ten clones comprise 3.5% to 4.5% of the sample. The sample's time point label, decoded: baseline before first vaccination. The sequencing here drew on peripheral blood, taken on day 0 of AZD1222 vaccination. The receptor source for this set is an adult in good health.

The chain recombines TRBV14 with TRBJ1-6, with TRBD1 as a possible D gene (5 bases). Germline V CDR1 and CDR2: SGHDN, FVKESK. V lost 8 bases, J lost 6 bases, and 17 bases lay in between. CDR3 length: 15 residues. DNA for the CDR3: TGTGCCAGCTCACCTTGGGGCAGTTTTAATTCACCCCTCCACTTT. It encodes CASSPWGSFNSPLHF.

V and J are TRBV2 and TRBJ2-5; D unclear. V lost 1 base and J 5 bases, leaving 11 bases between the germline ends. Germline values: CDR1 SNHLY, CDR2 FYNNEI. The CDR3 is 14 amino acids. The CDR3 here is CASSEEASRETQYF. The CDR3 DNA follows: TGTGCCAGCAGTGAAGAAGCCTCCCGGGAGACCCAGTACTTC.

The chain recombines TRBV7-8 with TRBJ1-1, with a weak D call TRBD1 (6 bases). The CDR3 length is 14 residues. Germline assignment: CDR1 SGHVS and CDR2 FQNEAQ. Trimming stripped 5 bases from V and 5 bases from J, with 15 bases between. The CDR3 sequence: CASSATGSPTEAFF. Here the CDR3 DNA reads TGTGCCAGCAGCGCAACAGGGTCCCCAACTGAAGCTTTCTTT.

The J gene is TRBJ1-4, the V gene TRBV5-1; no reliable D call. The germline V gene has CDR1 SGHRS and CDR2 YFSETQ. With 7 bases removed from V and 7 bases from J, the gap between germline ends came to 14 bases. The CDR3 has 13 residues. For the CDR3, the DNA is TGCGCCAGCCGAACCCGACCTGGTGAAAAACTGTTTTTT. It codes for CASRTRPGEKLFF.

The chain employs TRBV3-1 (or the pseudogene TRBV3-2) and TRBJ2-1; D unresolved. The V end lost 7 bases, the J end lost 5 bases, and 12 bases lay between the germline ends. Germline CDR1 LGHDT, CDR2 YNNKEL (reference sequence). CDR3 size: 13 residues. The CDR3 is CASNRDPDNEQFF. CDR3 nucleotide sequence: TGTGCCAGCAATAGAGACCCAGACAATGAGCAGTTCTTC.

The rearrangement uses TRBV12-5 and TRBJ2-5, with D possibly being TRBD1 (6 bases). CDR1 LGHNT and CDR2 FRNRAP come from the germline V gene. The length of the CDR3 is 15 residues. V was clipped by 0 bases and J by 4 bases, with 12 bases between them. The DNA for the CDR3 is TGTGCTAGTGGTTTGGTCCCATCAGGGGCAGAGACCCAGTACTTC. Residues: CASGLVPSGAETQYF.

The chain carries TRBV9 and TRBJ1-2, with unresolved D. Trimming pared 2 bases from V and 2 bases from J, leaving 10 bases between. CDR1 and CDR2 (germline): SGDLS, YYNGEE. The CDR3 sequence is 14 residues long. The CDR3 DNA reads as TGTGCCAGCAGCGTTGCGACGGGAAACTATGGCTACACCTTC. Its protein product is CASSVATGNYGYTF. Drawing the rest from reference TRBV9 and TRBJ1-2, the complete variable domain is DSGVTQTPKHLITATGQRVTLRCSPRSGDLSVYWYQQSLDQGLQFLIQYYNGEERAKGNILERFSAQQFPDLHSELNLSSLELGDSALYFCASSVATGNYGYTFGSGTRLTVV.

This sequence joins TRBV19 and TRBJ1-2; tentatively, D is TRBD1 (5 bases). The CDR3 extends over 14 amino acids. V lost 3 bases to trimming and J lost 2 bases, with 10 bases between them. CDR1 is LNHDA and CDR2 is SQIVND in the germline V gene (reference sequence). DNA for the CDR3: TGTGCCAGTAGTATGGGACCTCAGAACTATGGCTACACCTTC. Its translation is CASSMGPQNYGYTF.

The genes are TRBV3-1 (or the pseudogene TRBV3-2) and TRBJ1-1; D remains unclear. CDR1 and CDR2 (germline): LGHDT, YNNKEL (reference sequence). The V and J ends lost 0 bases and 1 base respectively, with 3 bases between them. The CDR3 runs 13 residues. The CDR3 here is CASSQDRNTEAFF. CDR3 DNA: TGTGCCAGCAGCCAAGACCGGAACACTGAAGCTTTCTTT.